Sequencing of this TCR beta chain was carried out in a study of shared clonotypes between healthy human individuals. Background on the study: Per-donor plates numbered three CD4 naive, three CD4 memory, two CD8 naive and one CD8 memory.

About this clone: What it binds is unknown.

The assay was immunoSEQ multiplex PCR, and TCRdb's table has in-frame clones only and misses some. The sample yields approximately 1,500,000 clones, around 97% seen once. The study's findings and limits: For naive CD4 cells, roughly 5% of clonotypes were shared across a handful of donors. Only a few donors were included, so the genetic and exposure-history diversity represented was limited.

Germline CDR1 and CDR2: SGHAT and FQNNGV. The V end was cut by 0 bases, the J end by 10 bases, with 10 bases between. This CDR3 has 13 residues. The origin of this receptor is a man aged 30 to 45 in good health. The chain links TRBV11-2 to TRBJ1-5; no firm D call. What was sequenced was naive CD4+ T cells sorted from blood. Described subset: CD45RA+ positively selected. The CDR3 loop reads CASSLDRSPPQHF. CDR3 DNA: TGTGCCAGCAGCTTAGATCGGTCTCCCCCCCAGCATTTT.